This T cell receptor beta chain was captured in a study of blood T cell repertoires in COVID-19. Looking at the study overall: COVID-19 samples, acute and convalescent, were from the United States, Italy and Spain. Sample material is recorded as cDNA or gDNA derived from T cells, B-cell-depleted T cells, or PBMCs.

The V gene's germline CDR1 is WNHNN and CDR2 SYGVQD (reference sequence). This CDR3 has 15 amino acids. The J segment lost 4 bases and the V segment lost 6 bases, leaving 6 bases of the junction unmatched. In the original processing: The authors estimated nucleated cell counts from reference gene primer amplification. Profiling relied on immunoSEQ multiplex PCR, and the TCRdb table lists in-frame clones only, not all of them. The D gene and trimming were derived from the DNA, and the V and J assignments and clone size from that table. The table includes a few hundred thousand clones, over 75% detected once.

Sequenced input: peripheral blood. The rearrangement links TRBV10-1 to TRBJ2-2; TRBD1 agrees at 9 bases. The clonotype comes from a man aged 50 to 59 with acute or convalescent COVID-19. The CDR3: CASRGTGPGTGELFF. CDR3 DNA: TGCGCCAGCAGAGGGACAGGGCCCGGCACCGGGGAGCTGTTTTTT.